This T cell receptor (beta chain) was profiled in a study of CD8 T cells in Susac syndrome. When the RNA was reverse transcribed, random hexamers were used with an input of about 0.5 to 1 ug. The immunoSEQ assay covered 54 Vbeta and 13 Jbeta segments for CDR3. TCRdb itself ran the immunoSEQ multiplex PCR reads through MiXCR, one entry per CDR3 protein. The profile shows some 65,000 distinct CDR3 sequences, 94% of them singletons. With 3 bases clipped from V and 3 bases from J, the junction kept 5 bases outside the gene matches. The germline V gene encodes CDR1 GTSNPN and CDR2 SVGIG (reference sequence). The CDR3 runs 13 residues. Sequencing targeted TCR beta in blood CD8+ and CD4+ T cells. In the multiple sclerosis control group, patients were treatment-naive and had stable or active relapsing-remitting disease. CD8+ and CD4+ T cells were negatively isolated; TEMRA cells were FACS-enriched.

This chain uses TRBV30 with TRBJ2-7; 7 nucleotides line up with TRBD1. The clonotype originates from a human donor with multiple sclerosis. The sample consisted of CD8+ T cells from PBMCs. The CDR3 spells CAWRPGQHYEQYF. The CDR3 DNA reads TGTGCCTGGAGGCCGGGACAGCACTACGAGCAGTACTTC.